This entry lists 3 T cell receptor beta chains sequenced from one sample in a study of shared clonotypes between healthy human individuals. Profiling relied on immunoSEQ multiplex PCR, and the TCRdb table lists in-frame clones only, not all of them. In the table there are hundreds of thousands of clones, less than 75% of which are singletons. Material: memory CD4+ T cells sorted from blood. As for subset: CD45RA-negative fraction. The receptors were gathered from a man under 40 in good health.

The chain joins TRBV27 to TRBJ2-7; 7 bases map to TRBD2. This CDR3 has 15 amino acids. The germline V gene encodes CDR1 MNHEY and CDR2 SMNVEV (reference sequence). With 3 bases clipped from V and 1 base from J, the junction kept 6 bases outside the gene matches. CDR3 protein: CASSFFRGRSYEQYF. Written as DNA, the CDR3 is TGTGCCAGCAGTTTTTTTCGCGGGAGATCCTACGAGCAGTACTTC.

The chain joins TRBV9 to TRBJ2-5, with 12 bases identical to TRBD2. The CDR3 extends over 16 amino acids. The V gene end was trimmed by 2 bases and the J gene end by 1 base; junction bases not matched to a gene: 3. Germline V lookup: CDR1 SGDLS, CDR2 YYNGEE. The CDR3 is CASSVATSGGQETQYF. The CDR3 DNA is TGTGCCAGCAGCGTCGCGACTAGCGGGGGCCAAGAGACCCAGTACTTC.

This clone was seen at least ten times. V and J are TRBV15 and TRBJ2-5; 8 positions match TRBD2. Germline assignment: CDR1 LNHNV and CDR2 YYDKDF (reference sequence). V lost 3 bases, J lost 2 bases, and 2 bases stayed unmatched. CDR3 length equals 14 residues. In DNA, the CDR3 is TGTGCCACCAGCAGGGGACTAGAACAAGAGACCCAGTACTTC. Translating it yields CATSRGLEQETQYF. Full variable domain (outside the CDR3, taken from reference TRBV15 and TRBJ2-5): DAMVIQNPRYQVTQFGKPVTLSCSQTLNHNVMYWYQQKSSQAPKLLFHYYDKDFNNEADTPDNFQSRRPNTSFCFLDIRSPGLGDTAMYLCATSRGLEQETQYFGPGTRLLVL.